These 2 T cell receptor beta chains came from one sample sequenced in a study of blood T cell repertoires in COVID-19. The method was immunoSEQ multiplex PCR; TCRdb's version includes in-frame clones alone and lacks a portion of them. The sample carries about 270,000 clones, more than 70% recorded once. Sequencing was carried out using peripheral blood. The receptors shown here come from a woman aged 18-35 years with acute or convalescent COVID-19.

This clone was observed a few times. V and J are TRBV20-1 and TRBJ2-1, with D unresolved. With 3 bases removed from V and 9 bases from J, the gap between germline ends came to 9 bases. This CDR3 has 11 amino acids. The V gene's germline CDR1 is DFQATT and CDR2 SNEGSKA (reference sequence). The CDR3 region has the DNA TGCAGTGCTAGGTTCAGTTCTGAGCAGTTCTTC. Translated, it gives CSARFSSEQFF.

V is TRBV6-1 and J is TRBJ1-1, with D tentatively TRBD1 (5 bases). Trimming stripped 0 bases from V and 0 bases from J, with 14 bases between. The CDR3 extends over 17 amino acids. Germline V gene sequence: CDR1 MNHNS, CDR2 SASEGT. This chain's CDR3 is CASSEAPGKGVNTEAFF. DNA of the CDR3: TGTGCCAGCAGTGAAGCCCCCGGAAAAGGGGTGAACACTGAAGCTTTCTTT.